Given below is one TCR beta chain in context. Sequencing targeted expressed TCRB transcripts, as all isolated RNA had been reverse transcribed. Profiling relied on immunoSEQ multiplex PCR, and the TCRdb table lists in-frame clones only, not all of them. The sample holds about 180,000 clones, approximately 13% seen once. These data originate in a study of beta chain features in type 1 diabetes. Across the whole study: The number of sorted cells examined across all samples was approximately 100 million.

CD4+ cells of the naive, central memory, regulatory and stem cell-like memory types were sorted via CD45RO/CCR7/CD25/CD127/CD95/CD27. The sequenced sample consisted of central memory CD4+ T cells from blood. This clonotype was sampled from a woman aged 18-30 years in good health.

The CDR3 here is CASSLGSRNTGELFF. CDR3 sequence (DNA): TGTGCCAGCAGCTTAGGTTCCCGGAACACCGGGGAGCTGTTTTTT. This chain uses TRBV11-3 with TRBJ2-2; D not certain. Looked up from germline, CDR1 is SGHNT and CDR2 is YENEEA. This CDR3 spans 15 amino acids. Trimming left V 1 base short and J 1 base short, with 7 bases between. The full variable domain, its missing parts supplied by reference TRBV11-3 and TRBJ2-2, is EAGVVQSPRYKIIEKKQPVAFWCNPISGHNTLYWYLQNLGQGPELLIRYENEEAVDDSQLPKDRFSAERLKGVDSTLKIQPAELGDSAVYLCASSLGSRNTGELFFGEGSRLTVL.